These 9 T cell receptor beta chains came from one sample sequenced in a study of early T cells in non-severe SARS-CoV-2 infection. TCRdb used MiXCR to reprocess the 5' RACE reads, holding one entry per CDR3 protein. This sample yields more than 15,000 distinct CDR3 sequences, of which about 5.6% are seen a single time; approximately 7% belongs to the top ten. The source material was whole blood, sampled at baseline. The origin of the receptors is an adult who was a healthcare worker with PCR-confirmed SARS-CoV-2 infection or an uninfected control (not recorded which).

The table lists this clonotype with many counts. V gene TRBV12-3 or TRBV12-4 combines with J gene TRBJ2-7; 7 nucleotides line up with TRBD1. The CDR3 runs 13 residues. V dropped 1 base and J dropped 7; count of bases not matched to a gene: 4. CDR3 sequence (DNA): TGTGCCAGCAGTTTAGGACAGGGCATTGAGCAGTACTTC. Its protein product is CASSLGQGIEQYF.

At least ten counts were recorded for this clonotype. The rearrangement joins TRBV7-6 to TRBJ1-1, with TRBD1 as a possible D gene (6 bases). CDR3 size: 12 residues. Germline CDR1 SGHVS, CDR2 FNYEAQ. The V end lost 3 bases, the J end lost 7 bases, and 9 bases lay between the germline ends. The CDR3 spells CASSFGGSEAFF. CDR3 DNA: TGTGCCAGCAGCTTTGGGGGCAGTGAAGCTTTCTTT.

This clonotype was recorded a few times. The chain links TRBV20-1 to TRBJ1-4; 8 nucleotides match TRBD1. The germline V gene encodes CDR1 DFQATT and CDR2 SNEGSKA (reference sequence). V lost 6 bases to trimming and J lost 6 bases; unmatched junction nucleotides: 6. The CDR3 runs 13 residues. CDR3 in amino acids: CSAPGQEDEKLFF. The CDR3 region has the DNA TGCAGTGCACCGGGACAGGAGGATGAAAAACTGTTTTTT.

This clonotype was recorded many times. J is TRBJ2-7 and V is TRBV5-6, with 9 bases fitting TRBD1. Looked up from germline, CDR1 is SGHDT and CDR2 is YYEEEE. The junction had 7 bases not matched to a gene; V was cut back by 3 bases and J by 6 bases. The CDR3 sequence is 14 residues long. CDR3 in amino acids: CASSYGTGRGEQYF. The CDR3 DNA follows: TGTGCCAGCAGCTATGGGACAGGGCGAGGCGAGCAGTACTTC. The full variable domain, rest sourced from reference TRBV5-6 and TRBJ2-7, is DAGVTQSPTHLIKTRGQQVTLRCSPKSGHDTVSWYQQALGQGPQFIFQYYEEEERQRGNFPDRFSGHQFPNYSSELNVNALLLGDSALYLCASSYGTGRGEQYFGPGTRLTVT.

This clonotype was counted many times. The gene calls are TRBV5-1 and TRBJ2-7; D unclear. The V gene's germline CDR1 is SGHRS and CDR2 YFSETQ. V was clipped by 3 bases and J by 5 bases, with 6 bases between them. The CDR3 covers 11 residues. The CDR3 loop reads CASSSAHEQYF. CDR3 DNA: TGCGCCAGCAGCTCCGCCCACGAGCAGTACTTC.

V is TRBV30 and J is TRBJ1-1; the D is unclear. CDR3 length equals 15 residues. CDR1 GTSNPN and CDR2 SVGIG come from the germline V gene (reference sequence). V was clipped by 2 bases and J by 5 bases, with 18 bases between them. CDR3 sequence reads: CAWSSSRRFWTEAFF. The CDR3 nucleotides are TGTGCCTGGAGTTCCTCTCGGAGGTTTTGGACTGAAGCTTTCTTT.

In its sample, this clonotype is medium-sized. The chain carries TRBV5-4 and TRBJ2-2; the D gene is possibly TRBD1 (5 bases). The V gene's germline CDR1 is SGHNT and CDR2 YYREEE (reference sequence). The CDR3 totals 15 residues. V was pared by 3 bases and J by 2 bases, with 11 bases between. CDR3 amino acids: CASSSTVRNTGELFF. The CDR3 DNA reads as TGTGCCAGCAGCTCGACAGTAAGAAACACCGGGGAGCTGTTTTTT.

In this sample, this clonotype turned up many times. This chain connects TRBV7-6 to TRBJ2-2; D is perhaps TRBD1 (5 bases). The CDR3 contains 15 residues. Per germline, CDR1 SGHVS and CDR2 FNYEAQ. Between the trimmed V and J ends, which lost 3 bases and 4 bases, there was a span of 12 bases. The CDR3 here is CASSFVDRTTGELFF. CDR3 nucleotide sequence: TGTGCCAGCAGCTTTGTCGACAGAACCACCGGGGAGCTGTTTTTT.

This clonotype was observed at least ten times. This rearrangement joins TRBV18 to TRBJ1-2, with a weak D call TRBD1 (6 bases). The CDR3 is made up of 17 amino acids. Germline loops: CDR1 KGHSH, CDR2 LQKENI. Trimming took off 0 bases at V and 0 bases at J, with 14 bases between the two ends. DNA for the CDR3: TGTGCCAGCTCACCACCGGGGACACTCCTAGCTAACTATGGCTACACCTTC. Its protein product is CASSPPGTLLANYGYTF. Supplemented by reference TRBV18 and TRBJ1-2, the full variable domain reads NAGVMQNPRHLVRRRGQEARLRCSPMKGHSHVYWYRQLPEEGLKFMVYLQKENIIDESGMPKERFSAEFPKEGPSILRIQQVVRGDSAAYFCASSPPGTLLANYGYTFGSGTRLTVV.